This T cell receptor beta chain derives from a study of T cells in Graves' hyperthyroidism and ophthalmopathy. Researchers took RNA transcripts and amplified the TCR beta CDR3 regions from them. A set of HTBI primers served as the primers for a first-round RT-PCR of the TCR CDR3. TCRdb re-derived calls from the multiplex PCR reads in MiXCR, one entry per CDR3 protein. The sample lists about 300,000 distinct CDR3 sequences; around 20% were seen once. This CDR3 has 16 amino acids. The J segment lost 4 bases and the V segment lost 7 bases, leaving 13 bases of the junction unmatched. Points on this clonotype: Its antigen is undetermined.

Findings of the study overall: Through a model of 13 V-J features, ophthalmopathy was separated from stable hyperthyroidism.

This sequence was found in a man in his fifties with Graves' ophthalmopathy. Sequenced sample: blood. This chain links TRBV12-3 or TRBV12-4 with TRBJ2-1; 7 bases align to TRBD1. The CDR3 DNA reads TGTGCCAGCACCCTAGAGGTAGGACAGGTATACAATGAGCAGTTCTTC. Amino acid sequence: CASTLEVGQVYNEQFF.